A single sample is the source of the 23 T cell receptor beta chains below, sequenced in a study of cytomegalovirus exposure and HLA in healthy donors. PCR used 60 Vbeta primers and 13 Jbeta primers. Here immunoSEQ multiplex PCR was the method, and the copy in TCRdb shows in-frame clones only, minus some. This sample has more than 100,000 clones, with 77% found just once. Sequenced input: PBMCs. The receptors shown here come from a woman in her thirties or forties in good health and CMV-seronegative.

The genes are TRBV7-9 and TRBJ2-5; 7 nucleotides align to TRBD2. The CDR3 totals 16 residues. J lost 4 bases, V lost 1 base, and 9 bases had no gene match. The germline V gene encodes CDR1 SEHNR and CDR2 FQNEAQ (reference sequence). The CDR3 sequence is CASSLVSGRARETQYF. In DNA, the CDR3 is TGTGCCAGCAGCTTAGTTTCGGGGAGGGCTCGAGAGACCCAGTACTTC.

V usage is TRBV9 and J usage is TRBJ2-7, with D possibly TRBD1 on 6 matching bases. This CDR3 has 15 amino acids. With 0 bases removed from V and 0 bases from J, the gap between germline ends came to 10 bases. The germline V gene encodes CDR1 SGDLS and CDR2 YYNGEE. As DNA, the CDR3 is TGTGCCAGCAGCGTAGGGGGGCTAAGCTCCTACGAGCAGTACTTC. It codes for CASSVGGLSSYEQYF.

The CDR3 DNA follows: TGTGCCAGCAGCTTAGGTGGGGGGGTGGGAAGTCACACTGAAGCTTTCTTT. Translation gives CASSLGGGVGSHTEAFF. The genes are TRBV7-8 and TRBJ1-1; perhaps TRBD1 as D (5 bases). Germline V CDR1 and CDR2: SGHVS, FQNEAQ. V lost 1 base, J lost 3 bases, and 18 bases lay in between. The CDR3 spans 17 residues.

The CDR3 here is CASSQEMAVRTENYGYTF. The CDR3 DNA is TGCGCCAGCAGCCAAGAGATGGCGGTCCGGACAGAGAACTATGGCTACACCTTC. The J gene is TRBJ1-2, the V gene TRBV4-3, with TRBD1 as a possible D gene (6 bases). V lost 0 bases to trimming and J lost 2 bases, with 19 bases between them. The germline gives CDR1 LGHNA, CDR2 YSLEER. The CDR3 extends over 18 amino acids.

The chain uses TRBV5-5 and TRBJ2-5; 7 bases fit TRBD1. CDR3 length equals 18 residues. Germline V gene lookup returns CDR1 SGHKS and CDR2 YYEKEE (reference sequence). J was trimmed by 5 bases and V by 5 bases; bases with no gene match: 21. The DNA of the CDR3 is TGTGCCAGCAGTTCCGACAGGGATGTTGCCATGGGGGTGGAGACCCAGTACTTC. It encodes CASSSDRDVAMGVETQYF.

Worth noting for this clone: Distinct nucleotide sequences in the sample also encode this CDR3. The CDR3 loop is CASSPGQGYQPQHF. The CDR3 bases are TGTGCCAGCTCACCCGGACAGGGATATCAGCCCCAGCATTTT. This sequence joins TRBV18 and TRBJ1-5, with 8 bases fitting TRBD1. Per germline, CDR1 KGHSH and CDR2 LQKENI. V lost 3 bases to trimming and J lost 5 bases; unmatched junction nucleotides: 3. The CDR3 runs 14 residues.

This chain links TRBV27 with TRBJ2-3, with 14 bases identical to TRBD2. Trimming cost V 6 bases and J 0 bases; bases outside gene matches: 5. Germline CDR1 MNHEY, CDR2 SMNVEV (reference sequence). This CDR3 has 17 residues. The CDR3 DNA reads as TGTGCCAGCAGCAGGACTAGCGGGGGGATGAGCACAGATACGCAGTATTTT. This encodes CASSRTSGGMSTDTQYF.

V usage is TRBV7-2 and J usage is TRBJ1-5; D is possibly TRBD1 (5 bases). Trimming took off 3 bases at V and 5 bases at J, with 11 bases between the two ends. The CDR3 extends over 14 amino acids. The germline CDR1 and CDR2 sequences are SGHTA and FQGNSA. Written as DNA, the CDR3 is TGTGCCAGCAGCTTGCAGCAGGGCGATCAGCCCCAGCATTTT. It is translated as CASSLQQGDQPQHF.

This chain joins TRBV6-4 and TRBJ1-2; D unresolved. Germline loops: CDR1 MRHNA, CDR2 SNTAGT. Trimming shortened V by 2 bases and J by 7 bases, and 20 bases separated the two germline ends. The CDR3 covers 16 residues. CDR3 in amino acids: CASSDVARHPSGGYTF. In nucleotides, the CDR3 is TGTGCCAGCAGTGACGTAGCCCGCCACCCTTCGGGTGGCTACACCTTC.

This chain joins TRBV28 and TRBJ2-5; a weak D match, TRBD1 (6 bases). Per the germline V gene, CDR1 is MDHEN and CDR2 is SYDVKM. V was cut by 7 bases and J by 1 base, with 13 bases left in between. This CDR3 has 14 amino acids. CDR3 nucleotide sequence: TGTGCCAGCAACCTAGGGACATCCCAAGAGACCCAGTACTTC. Its translation: CASNLGTSQETQYF.

The chain carries TRBV10-3 and TRBJ2-7; 8 bases line up with TRBD1. The CDR3 sequence is 14 residues long. Per germline, CDR1 ENHRY and CDR2 SYGVKD. Trimming at V came to 0 bases and at J to 3 bases, leaving 1 base not matched to a gene. CDR3 protein: CAISESGQDYEQYF. The CDR3 DNA follows: TGTGCCATCAGTGAGTCGGGACAGGACTACGAGCAGTACTTC.

The V and J genes are TRBV7-8 and TRBJ1-6, with 8 nucleotides matching TRBD1. The trim removed 5 bases at V and 7 bases at J, leaving 7 bases unmatched. Per germline, CDR1 SGHVS and CDR2 FQNEAQ. The CDR3 totals 15 residues. CDR3 amino acids: CASSPRTGWNSPLHF. The CDR3 DNA is TGTGCCAGCAGCCCCCGGACAGGGTGGAATTCACCCCTCCACTTT.

This chain connects TRBV4-2 to TRBJ2-1, with TRBD2 identical over 15 bases. This CDR3 has 13 residues. Trimming removed 7 bases from V and 10 bases from J; junction bases left unmatched: 2. Looked up from germline, CDR1 is LGHNA and CDR2 is YNFKEQ. The CDR3 here is CASKGLAGGEQFF. The CDR3 bases are TGTGCCAGCAAAGGACTAGCGGGGGGGGAGCAGTTCTTC.

This clone was observed a handful of times. The J gene is TRBJ1-4, the V gene TRBV13; 11 nucleotides line up with TRBD1. Trimming took 5 bases from V and 8 from J; bases not matched to a gene: 7. The CDR3 length is 15 residues. Germline loops: CDR1 PRHDT, CDR2 FYEKMQ (reference sequence). The CDR3 here is CASSLRTGGREKLFF. Written as DNA, the CDR3 is TGTGCCAGCAGCCTTCGGACAGGGGGCAGGGAAAAACTGTTTTTT.

This clone was counted a single time. V gene TRBV4-3 combines with J gene TRBJ2-2, with 8 bases identical to TRBD2. The CDR3 loop spans 16 amino acids. CDR1 and CDR2 (germline): LGHNA, YSLEER. J lost 8 bases, V lost 0 bases, and 8 bases had no gene match. The CDR3 nucleotides read TGCGCCAGCAGCCAAGATGTAGGACTAGCAGGAGGGGAGCTGTTTTTT. This gives the protein CASSQDVGLAGGELFF.

The chain combines TRBV5-1 with TRBJ1-2; D may be TRBD1 (5 bases). Looked up from germline, CDR1 is SGHRS and CDR2 is YFSETQ. This CDR3 spans 10 amino acids. With 7 bases removed from V and 8 bases from J, the gap between germline ends came to 9 bases. The CDR3: CASQEGGYTF. The DNA for the CDR3 is TGCGCCAGCCAGGAGGGGGGCTACACCTTC.

The chain combines TRBV4-2 with TRBJ2-1; 10 positions agree with TRBD1. Germline CDR1 LGHNA, CDR2 YNFKEQ. V was clipped by 2 bases and J by 9 bases; unmatched bases: 16. This CDR3 has 18 amino acids. Here the CDR3 DNA reads TGTGCCAGCAGCCAACCAGCCCGAACCTCGGGACAGGGGTCTGAGCAGTTCTTC. Residues: CASSQPARTSGQGSEQFF.

The chain employs TRBV7-2 and TRBJ2-5; weak D call: TRBD2 (5 bases). The CDR3 loop spans 16 amino acids. Germline lookup yields CDR1 SGHTA and CDR2 FQGNSA. V dropped 4 bases and J dropped 3 bases, with 18 bases sitting between them. This CDR3 reads CASSSDPGRAKETQYF. In DNA, the CDR3 is TGTGCCAGCAGCTCGGATCCCGGGCGGGCCAAAGAGACCCAGTACTTC.

This chain uses TRBV30 with TRBJ1-2; no definite D call. The CDR3 consists of 11 residues. Trimming stripped 1 base from V and 8 bases from J, with 8 bases between. In germline, CDR1 is GTSNPN, CDR2 SVGIG (reference sequence). CDR3 amino acids: CAWSAGIGYTF. CDR3 coding DNA: TGTGCCTGGAGTGCCGGGATAGGCTACACCTTC.

V usage is TRBV4-1 and J usage is TRBJ2-2, with D possibly TRBD1 on 6 matching bases. Germline V gene data show CDR1 as MGHRA and CDR2 as YSYEKL. The CDR3 covers 17 residues. V lost 1 base and J lost 7, with 19 bases in between. DNA for the CDR3: TGCGCCAGCAGCCAAGGGTTGTTTCGGACAGTTGGCGGGGAGCTGTTTTTT. Translating gives CASSQGLFRTVGGELFF.

This chain connects TRBV5-1 to TRBJ1-2; unclear D gene. The CDR3 spans 12 residues. Trimming cost V 1 base and J 6 bases, with 7 bases left between them. CDR1 is SGHRS, CDR2 YFSETQ, per germline. The CDR3 nucleotides are TGCGCCAGCAGCTTGTCGGGAGATGGCTACACCTTC. It yields the protein CASSLSGDGYTF. The entire variable domain, with the rest obtained from reference TRBV5-1 and TRBJ1-2, is as follows: KAGVTQTPRYLIKTRGQQVTLSCSPISGHRSVSWYQQTPGQGLQFLFEYFSETQRNKGNFPGRFSGRQFSNSRSEMNVSTLELGDSALYLCASSLSGDGYTFGSGTRLTVV.

The chain is built from TRBV30 and TRBJ1-6; 7 nucleotides match TRBD1. V lost 1 base, J lost 6 bases, and 3 bases stayed unmatched. Germline CDR1 and CDR2: GTSNPN and SVGIG (reference sequence). The CDR3 loop spans 14 amino acids. Here the CDR3 reads CAWSEGAGNSPLHF. Here the CDR3 DNA reads TGTGCCTGGAGTGAGGGGGCAGGTAATTCACCCCTCCACTTT.

The J gene is TRBJ2-7, the V gene TRBV19, with 8 bases aligning to TRBD2. Germline CDR1 reads LNHDA; CDR2 reads SQIVND (reference sequence). The CDR3 covers 13 residues. The V and J ends lost 10 bases and 1 base, in that order; junction bases with no gene match: 6. The CDR3, as DNA: TGTGCCACCTCTAGCGGGTCGTCCTACGAGCAGTACTTC. It yields the protein CATSSGSSYEQYF.